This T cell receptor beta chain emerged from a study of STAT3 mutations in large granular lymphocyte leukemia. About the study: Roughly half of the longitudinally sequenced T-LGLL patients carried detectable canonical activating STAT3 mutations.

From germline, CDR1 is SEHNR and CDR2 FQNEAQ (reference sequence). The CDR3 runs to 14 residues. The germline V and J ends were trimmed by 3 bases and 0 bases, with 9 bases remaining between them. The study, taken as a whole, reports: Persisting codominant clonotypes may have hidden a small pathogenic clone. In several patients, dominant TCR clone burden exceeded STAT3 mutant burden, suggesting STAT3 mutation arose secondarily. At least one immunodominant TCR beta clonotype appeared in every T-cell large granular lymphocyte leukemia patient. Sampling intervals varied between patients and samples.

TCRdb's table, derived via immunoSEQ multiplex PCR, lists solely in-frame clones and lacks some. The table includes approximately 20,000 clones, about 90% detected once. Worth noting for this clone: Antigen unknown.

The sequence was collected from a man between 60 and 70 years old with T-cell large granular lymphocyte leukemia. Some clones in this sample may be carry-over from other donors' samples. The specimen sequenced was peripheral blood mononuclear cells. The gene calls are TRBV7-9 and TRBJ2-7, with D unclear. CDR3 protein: CASSFRQSSYEQYF. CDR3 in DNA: TGTGCCAGCAGCTTTAGGCAGAGCTCCTACGAGCAGTACTTC.